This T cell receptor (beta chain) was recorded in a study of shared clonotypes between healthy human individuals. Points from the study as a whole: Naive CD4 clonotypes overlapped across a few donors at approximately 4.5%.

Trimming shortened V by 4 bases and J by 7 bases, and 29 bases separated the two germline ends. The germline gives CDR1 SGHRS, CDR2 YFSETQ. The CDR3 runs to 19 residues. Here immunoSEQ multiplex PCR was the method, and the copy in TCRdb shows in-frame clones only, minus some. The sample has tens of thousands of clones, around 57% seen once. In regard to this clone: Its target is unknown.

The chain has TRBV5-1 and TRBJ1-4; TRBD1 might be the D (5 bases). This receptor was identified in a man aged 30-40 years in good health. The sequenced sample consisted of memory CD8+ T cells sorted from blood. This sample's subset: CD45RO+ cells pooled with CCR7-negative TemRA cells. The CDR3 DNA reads TGCGCCAGCAGCCGTTCTGCGGCAGGGATTCTTGGGAGCGGTGAAAAACTGTTTTTT. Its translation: CASSRSAAGILGSGEKLFF.